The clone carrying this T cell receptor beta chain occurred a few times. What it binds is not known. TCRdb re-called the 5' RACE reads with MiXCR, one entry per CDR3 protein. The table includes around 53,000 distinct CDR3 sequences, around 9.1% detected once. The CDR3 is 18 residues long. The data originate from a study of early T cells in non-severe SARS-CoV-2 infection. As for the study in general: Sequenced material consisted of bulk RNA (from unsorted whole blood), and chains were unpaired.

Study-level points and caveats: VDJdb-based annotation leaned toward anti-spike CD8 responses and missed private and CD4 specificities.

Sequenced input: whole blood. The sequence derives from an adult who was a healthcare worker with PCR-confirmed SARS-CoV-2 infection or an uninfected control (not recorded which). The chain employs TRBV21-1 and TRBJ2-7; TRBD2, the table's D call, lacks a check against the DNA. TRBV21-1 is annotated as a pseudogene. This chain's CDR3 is CASSKVEGPSKSHYEQYF. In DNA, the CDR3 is TGTGCCAGCAGCAAGGTGGAGGGGCCTAGTAAGTCCCACTACGAGCAGTACTTC.